This T cell receptor beta chain was recovered during a study of cytomegalovirus exposure and HLA in healthy donors (dated by TCRdb to about 2017). For the wider study: According to an earlier analysis of 550 to 700 of the donors, roughly 180 million T cells yielded over 100 million unique TCR beta sequences and 250 to 350 Gb of sequence data. Approximately 310 gigabases of sequencing data and approximately 85 million unique TCR sequences were included in an early release covering 500 to 750 HLA-typed donors. Of the 300 to 500 genotyped donors, 70% to 90% were placed in the genetic ancestry cluster associated with self-reported Caucasian donors. The study was designed to test whether signatures of past pathogen exposure could be identified by cataloging public T cell receptors. The study profiled the T cell repertoires of more than 500 subjects by immunosequencing and related them to cytomegalovirus serostatus. In addition to the first cohort of hundreds of subjects, a separate validation cohort of about 120 different subjects was used. The study combined high-throughput TCR immunosequencing, statistical association of individual TCRs with disease status, and machine learning to predict cytomegalovirus infection status. A later analysis re-analyzed previously published TCR beta repertoires from approximately 670 donors and added high-resolution HLA genotyping to study TCR occurrence patterns. Rather than using new phenotypic data, the later analysis identified candidate immune exposures from TCR beta sequences and from how often those sequences occurred across donors. An earlier analysis of 587 of the donors used high-throughput TCR beta sequencing to judge whether each TCR beta V gene segment behaved as functional or pseudogenic. Donor age, sex, ethnicity and CMV serostatus were compiled together with the repertoire data. Genome-wide SNP genotypes for about 60% of the 666 donors were used in a later genetic analysis, which treated that subset as a discovery cohort. All discovery cohort repertoires had been generated using a single sequencing platform. HLA typing covered class I and class II loci at four-digit resolution. Typing coverage differed by locus: A, B, C, DRB1 and DQB1 were typed in about 620-630 donors, DQA1 in 500 to 550, DPA1 in 600 to 610, and DPB1 in just under 490. Several DR-DQ haplotypes were handled as single units for association and clustering because linkage in the cohort was strong. Among some 400 genotyped donors of the cohort, an average of around 240,000 unique TCR beta nucleotide sequences was sequenced per donor, of which about 19% were non-productive. The paper's findings and limits, for the study overall: According to a later analysis, TCR association rates differed among HLA loci, with DRB1 alleles showing the most associated TCRs and HLA-C alleles showing the fewest. In a later analysis, some 18,000 TCR beta sequences were associated with specific HLA alleles at a false discovery rate of 0.05. An earlier analysis of around 600 of the donors showed that most TCR beta V segments appeared in productive rearrangements either about 90% or about 30% of the time, which broadly matched IMGT annotations. Compared with the approximately 670-donor mean, donors in an Asian-associated ancestry cluster had fewer N-insertions in productive TCRs, according to a later genetic analysis. In a later analysis, HLA-associated TCR beta chains showed more clonal expansion and lower generation probabilities than non-associated chains that were equally common. In vitro tests confirmed that three of the cytomegalovirus-associated TCR beta chains recognize cytomegalovirus antigens. Only TCR beta chains were sequenced in this cohort, and the absence of alpha or paired-chain data limited detectable features. The earlier analysis of fewer than 750 of the donors excluded seventeen rarely observed V segments, including chromosome 9 orphons, because counts were too low. CMV serostatus was the only immune exposure information available for the cohort. When HLA alleles, especially DR and DQ, strongly co-occurred, attributing TCR associations to individual alleles was difficult. According to the authors, the approach could potentially be generalized to other disease states and immunological phenotypes. In a later analysis, several top co-occurrence clusters were reported to appear linked to parvovirus B19, influenza, CMV and Epstein-Barr virus. A later genetic analysis associated a missense DCLRE1C variant with V-gene and J-gene trimming of TCR beta chains, and an independent cohort replicated the association. The sequencing pipeline was judged likely to have produced a cluster of highly shared sequence variants as a technical artifact. Sequencing depth was assumed to be roughly uniform across donors in the presence/absence analyses, though that assumption may not hold. Most CMV-associated TCR beta chains appeared to be HLA-restricted in a later analysis, and the HLA associations seemed to be driven largely by CMV exposure. Linkage disequilibrium might explain the correlated functional status among segregating V segments, but an unknown experimental factor could not be excluded. In the study, approximately 160 TCR beta chains were listed as associated with cytomegalovirus. Because HLA typing was unavailable for some donors at each locus, only the typed subset was used in association tests. The classifier was reported to diagnose cytomegalovirus status with high specificity and sensitivity in both the original cohort and the validation cohort. A further reported finding was that TCR beta sequences accurately predicted the HLA-A and HLA-B alleles for most subjects in the first cohort. Across donors, most TCR sequences were observed very rarely, whereas some public TCRs were present in many individuals. Some IMGT-functional V segments, including TRBV6-2 and TRBV6-3, could not be distinguished by the 87-base-pair reads and were therefore excluded.

The protocol used for the library was the immunoSEQ multiplex PCR assay. For the multiplex PCR, a mixture combining 60 forward primers for TCR Vbeta segments and 13 reverse primers for TCR Jbeta segments was used. The CDR3 region of rearranged TCR beta genes was amplified from genomic DNA by a multiplex PCR assay. On the Illumina HiSeq System, the amplified TCR beta libraries were sequenced as 87-base-pair reads. In the paper's pipeline: A later analysis counted approximately 76 million unique TCR beta chains across the roughly 700 repertoires, and 10 million to 11 million of these chains were shared by at least two donors. Raw reads were error-corrected and collapsed into unique sequences by a nearest-neighbor algorithm in which closely related sequences were merged to remove PCR and sequencing errors. V, D and J gene segments were assigned by aligning CDR3 sequences to IMGT reference sequences. For a sequence to be retained, a match of at least six nucleotides was required to both a V gene segment and a J gene segment. Rearrangements were classified as productive when the CDR3 lacked stop codons and remained in frame with V and J, and all other rearrangements were classified as non-productive. Following IMGT convention, CDR3 was defined as the stretch from the second conserved V-encoded cysteine up to the conserved J-encoded phenylalanine. The earlier analysis of about 590 of the donors excluded sequences that lacked an unambiguous match to a single V gene segment. An earlier analysis of approximately 590 of the donors called V segments functional above 56.7% productive rearrangements and segregating when the between-donor standard deviation exceeded 5%. A statistical classification framework was developed to diagnose cytomegalovirus status using the catalog of TCR beta chain sequences. A later analysis assigned V and J genes by comparing TCR nucleotide sequences with IMGT/GENE-DB human TR gene sequences. In a later analysis, CDR3 sequences and most-parsimonious VDJ recombination scenarios were assigned using the TCRdist pipeline. In a later analysis, every TCR beta chain was defined by the combination of its CDR3 amino acid sequence and its V-gene family, and reads without a unique V-gene family were dropped. As a way to deal with suspected cross-contamination and a sequencing artifact, a later analysis dropped 640 or so nucleotide sequences that were highly shared and had low generation probability. For each public chain, a later analysis derived a clonal expansion index from normalized ranks of inferred template counts within each repertoire. A later analysis computed generation probabilities with a VDJ recombination model fitted to out-of-frame rearrangements, and checked the results against IGoR. In a later analysis, TCR-TCR, TCR-HLA and TCR-CMV co-occurrence was scored with hypergeometric tests, and a repertoire-size bias correction was applied to TCR pairs. A later analysis estimated false discovery rates by permuting HLA or CMV assignments 20 times. In a later analysis, co-occurring TCRs were grouped using DBSCAN, and TCRdist sequence similarity was added for clustering within HLA-allele-positive subsets. Repertoires with fewer than 30,000 or more than 120,000 public chains, plus five repertoires with anomalous nucleotide sharing, were excluded from co-occurrence clustering. TCRdb mirrors the immuneACCESS table, restricted to in-frame sequences. Some clones are absent from its copies; in checked studies, under half trace to an unresolved V gene, and the reason for the others is unknown. From that table come the V and J calls and clone size; the DNA was used to work out D and trimming. The sample data list around 150,000 clones, and 76% of these were observed just once. Of the sample, approximately 3% falls within the top ten clones.

The cohort was made up of approximately 670 healthy bone marrow donors. At the time of sampling, all cohort members were nominally healthy, though unrecorded immune exposures were likely present. The donor tested CMV seronegative, placing the donor among the 350 or so seronegative members of the cohort. Every donor gave a peripheral blood sample, and the peripheral blood mononuclear cells from that sample were used for TCR beta sequencing. The Qiagen DNeasy Blood Extraction Kit was used to extract genomic DNA from the blood cell samples. In regard to this clone: No cognate antigen has been identified for it. Base qualities are missing; no much larger clone stands one base away.

The CDR3 measures 15 amino acids from cysteine to phenylalanine. The entry retains the CDR3 DNA only, 45 bases that are in frame from base 1. The germline V gene (reference sequence) sets CDR1 to LNHDA and CDR2 to SQIVND. V is trimmed back by 4 bases and J by 4 bases, and the junction contains 8 bases that no gene match accounts for. Sequencing was performed on PBMCs. The sequence derives from a male donor in good health and CMV-seronegative. The chain was built from TRBV19 and TRBJ1-2; the junction holds 8 bases that match TRBD1. The CDR3 reads CASSSRGRRSYGYTF. The base sequence is TGTGCCAGTAGTAGCAGGGGGCGCAGGAGCTATGGCTACACCTTC.